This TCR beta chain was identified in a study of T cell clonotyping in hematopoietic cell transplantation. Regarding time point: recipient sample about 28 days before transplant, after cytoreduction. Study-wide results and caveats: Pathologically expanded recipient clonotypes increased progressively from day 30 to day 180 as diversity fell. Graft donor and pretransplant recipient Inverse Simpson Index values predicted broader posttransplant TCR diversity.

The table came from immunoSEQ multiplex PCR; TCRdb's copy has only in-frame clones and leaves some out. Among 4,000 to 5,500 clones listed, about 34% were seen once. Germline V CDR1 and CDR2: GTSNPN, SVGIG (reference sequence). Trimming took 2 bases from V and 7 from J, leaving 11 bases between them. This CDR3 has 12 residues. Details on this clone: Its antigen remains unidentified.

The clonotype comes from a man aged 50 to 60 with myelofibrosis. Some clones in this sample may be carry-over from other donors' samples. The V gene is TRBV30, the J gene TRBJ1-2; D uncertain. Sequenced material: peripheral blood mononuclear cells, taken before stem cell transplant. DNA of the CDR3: TGTGCCTGGAGTAGCGGGATCACTGGCTACACCTTC. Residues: CAWSSGITGYTF.